This T cell receptor (beta chain) was identified during a study of blood T cells in healthy people across ages. Study context: Template switching picked up about one barcoded beta molecule for each two T cells.

Primed by a sample-barcoded 5' primer and a J-beta primer mix, a second PCR proceeded for roughly 7 to 11 cycles. Through a template-switch adaptor with 12 random nucleotides, each cDNA molecule received a tag. TCRdb reprocessed the 5' RACE reads via MiXCR and lists one record per CDR3 protein. The data contain about 690,000 distinct CDR3 sequences, approximately 40% of them singletons. The germline gives CDR1 SGHTA, CDR2 FQGNSA. V was shortened by 5 bases and J by 9 bases, with 17 bases between the two germline ends. CDR3 length: 14 residues. The sequenced sample consisted of blood. This clonotype originated in an elderly man in good health. The chain has TRBV7-2 and TRBJ2-1; D uncertain. The CDR3 region has the DNA TGTGCCAGCAGCCCTCGTCCGGCCAGGATTGAGCAGTTCTTC. Encoded protein: CASSPRPARIEQFF.